This entry is about one TCR beta chain. As yet, its antigen is unknown. The TCR alpha and TCR beta cDNA libraries, bearing sample barcodes and UMIs, were generated by 5'RACE using constant-segment primers. One entry per CDR3 protein, called by TCRdb with MiXCR from the 5' RACE reads. Of around 530,000 distinct CDR3 sequences listed, less than 25% were seen once; the top ten hold roughly 8.1%. These data come from a study of T-cell memory formation after mild COVID-19. Study outcomes and limitations: Clones contracting day 15 to 85 were balanced CD4/CD8; later expanders leaned CD4+. Some responding clones appeared in pre-infection memory, suggesting cross-reactive memory joined.

Sequencing input: PBMCs or a T cell subset sorted from them (not recorded which). The sequence came from an adult woman who had mild COVID-19 (a few samples of this study predate the infection). Cell type and time point are not known.

CDR3 sequence: CASSPIRQGRLNGYTF. The DNA of the CDR3 is TGTGCCAGCAGCCCAATACGACAGGGGAGATTGAATGGCTACACCTTC. This chain uses TRBV7-8 with TRBJ1-2; 8 bases align to TRBD1. Germline loops: CDR1 SGHVS, CDR2 FQNEAQ. The CDR3 runs 16 residues. The V gene end was trimmed by 5 bases and the J gene end by 6 bases; junction bases not matched to a gene: 14.